What follows describes a single T cell receptor beta chain. Antigen: not known. There are 17 residues in the CDR3. Germline V CDR1 and CDR2: MGHDK, SYGVNS. The V and J ends lost 2 bases and 3 bases, in that order; junction bases with no gene match: 9. This entry is derived from a study of cytomegalovirus exposure and HLA in healthy donors. Study results and caveats: Across donors, most TCRs were seen rarely, yet some public ones were widespread.

Both 60 Vbeta primers and 13 Jbeta primers went into the PCR. Data came from immunoSEQ multiplex PCR; TCRdb stores just in-frame clones and leaves some out. The sample holds 110,000 or so clones; around 80% are singletons and the top ten take about 2.2%. The rearrangement joins TRBV25-1 to TRBJ2-4; 8 bases are shared with TRBD1. Specimen: PBMCs. This sequence was found in a man between 25 and 39 years old in good health and CMV-seronegative. The CDR3 loop is CASSEPGQGYGKNIQYF. The DNA for the CDR3 is TGTGCCAGCAGTGAACCCGGACAGGGATATGGCAAAAACATTCAGTACTTC. The whole variable domain, remainder taken from reference TRBV25-1 and TRBJ2-4, is EADIYQTPRYLVIGTGKKITLECSQTMGHDKMYWYQQDPGMELHLIHYSYGVNSTEKGDLSSESTVSRIRTEHFPLTLESARPSHTSQYLCASSEPGQGYGKNIQYFGAGTRLSVL.